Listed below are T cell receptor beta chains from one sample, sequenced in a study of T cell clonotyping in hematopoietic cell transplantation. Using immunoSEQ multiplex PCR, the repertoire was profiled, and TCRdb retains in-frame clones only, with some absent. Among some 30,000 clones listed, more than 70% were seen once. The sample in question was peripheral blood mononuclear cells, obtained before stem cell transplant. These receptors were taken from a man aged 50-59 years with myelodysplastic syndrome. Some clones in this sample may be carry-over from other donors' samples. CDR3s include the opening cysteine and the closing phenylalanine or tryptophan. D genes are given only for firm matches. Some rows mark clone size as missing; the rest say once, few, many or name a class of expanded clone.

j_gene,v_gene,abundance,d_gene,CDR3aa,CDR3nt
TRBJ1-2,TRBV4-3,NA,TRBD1,CASSQEDRGGGYTF,TGCGCCAGCAGCCAAGAAGACAGGGGGGGTGGCTACACCTTC
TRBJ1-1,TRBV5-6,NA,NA,CASSPTPPSIEAFF,TGTGCCAGCAGCCCGACTCCCCCCAGTATTGAAGCTTTCTTT
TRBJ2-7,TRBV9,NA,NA,CASSVDEGRYEQYF,TGTGCCAGCAGCGTAGATGAAGGAAGATACGAGCAGTACTTC
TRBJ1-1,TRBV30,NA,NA,CAWSRQANTEAFF,TGTGCCTGGAGCAGACAGGCGAACACTGAAGCTTTCTTT
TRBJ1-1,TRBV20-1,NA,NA,CSAPELPFF,TGCAGTGCACCAGAACTGCCTTTCTTT
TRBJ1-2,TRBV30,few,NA,CAWSRSNYGYTF,TGTGCCTGGAGTCGATCTAACTATGGCTACACCTTC
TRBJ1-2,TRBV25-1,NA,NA,CASSRGDYGYTF,TGTGCCAGCAGCAGGGGAGACTATGGCTACACCTTC
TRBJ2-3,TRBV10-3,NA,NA,CAISETRNTQYF,TGTGCCATCAGTGAAACAAGGAATACGCAGTATTTT
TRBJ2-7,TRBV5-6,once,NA,CASRGEGFRSSYEQYF,TGTGCCAGCAGGGGCGAGGGCTTCCGGAGCTCCTACGAGCAGTACTTC
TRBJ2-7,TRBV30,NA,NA,CAWSTTGTFEQYF,TGTGCCTGGAGTACGACGGGCACTTTCGAGCAGTACTTC
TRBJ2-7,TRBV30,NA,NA,CASGTYEQYF,TGTGCCTCGGGTACCTACGAGCAGTACTTC
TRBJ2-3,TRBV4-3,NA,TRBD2,CASSQDPGLAGGWSDTQYF,TGCGCCAGCAGCCAAGACCCGGGACTAGCGGGAGGATGGTCAGATACGCAGTATTTT
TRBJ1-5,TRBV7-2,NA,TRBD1,CASSLAGQNSNQPQHF,TGTGCCAGCAGCTTAGCGGGACAGAATAGCAATCAGCCCCAGCATTTT
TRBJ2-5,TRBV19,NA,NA,CASSILYGETQYF,TGTGCCAGTAGTATCCTCTACGGGGAGACCCAGTACTTC
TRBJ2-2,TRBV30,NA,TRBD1,CAWRGTGGFGELFF,TGTGCCTGGAGAGGGACAGGGGGTTTCGGGGAGCTGTTTTTT
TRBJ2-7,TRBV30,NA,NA,CAWRSPGTAYEQYF,TGTGCCTGGAGGTCCCCCGGGACGGCCTACGAGCAGTACTTC
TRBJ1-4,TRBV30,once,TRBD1,CAWSVGDRGLFNEKLFF,TGTGCCTGGAGTGTAGGGGACAGGGGGCTCTTTAATGAAAAACTGTTTTTT
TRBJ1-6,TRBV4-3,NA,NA,CASSQESHPSRASSYNSPLHF,TGCGCCAGCAGCCAAGAGTCCCACCCTTCCAGGGCGAGCTCCTATAATTCACCCCTCCACTTT
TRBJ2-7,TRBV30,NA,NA,CAWSAYSYEQYF,TGTGCCTGGAGTGCTTACAGCTACGAGCAGTACTTC
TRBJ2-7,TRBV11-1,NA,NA,CASSPLAGLSDEQYF,TGTGCCAGCAGCCCCTTGGCTGGGTTAAGCGACGAGCAGTACTTC
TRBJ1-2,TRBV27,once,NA,CASSFSGGHYGYTF,TGTGCCAGCAGTTTCTCTGGGGGCCACTATGGCTACACCTTC
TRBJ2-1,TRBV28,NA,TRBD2,CASSPRAGDMDNEQFF,TGTGCCAGCAGTCCGCGAGCGGGGGATATGGACAATGAGCAGTTCTTC
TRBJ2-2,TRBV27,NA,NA,CATNTGGLSNTGELFF,TGTGCCACAAACACCGGAGGACTCTCGAACACCGGGGAGCTGTTTTTT
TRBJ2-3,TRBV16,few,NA,CASSQAKSTDTQYF,TGTGCCAGCAGCCAGGCAAAGTCCACAGATACGCAGTATTTT
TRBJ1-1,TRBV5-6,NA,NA,CASSLAGRDQAFF,TGTGCCAGCAGCTTGGCCGGGAGAGACCAAGCTTTCTTT
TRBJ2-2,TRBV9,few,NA,CASSVSTGELFF,TGTGCCAGCAGCGTCAGCACCGGGGAGCTGTTTTTT
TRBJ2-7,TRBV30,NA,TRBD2,CAWSREVYEQYF,TGTGCCTGGAGTCGGGAGGTATACGAGCAGTACTTC
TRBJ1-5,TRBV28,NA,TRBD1,CASSFGQESRGAAQPQHF,TGTGCCAGCAGTTTTGGCCAAGAGAGCAGGGGGGCGGCTCAGCCCCAGCATTTT
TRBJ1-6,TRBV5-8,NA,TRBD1,CASSYGQGGNSPLHF,TGTGCCAGCAGCTACGGACAGGGAGGAAATTCACCCCTCCACTTT
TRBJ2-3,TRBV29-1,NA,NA,CSGSPSEITQYF,TGCAGCGGTTCCCCCTCTGAGATCACGCAGTATTTT
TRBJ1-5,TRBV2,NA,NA,CASSSPLGFGNQPQHF,TGTGCCAGCAGTAGTCCCCTGGGTTTTGGCAATCAGCCCCAGCATTTT
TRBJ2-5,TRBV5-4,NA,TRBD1,CASSPTGGYETQYF,TGTGCCAGCAGCCCGACAGGGGGCTACGAGACCCAGTACTTC
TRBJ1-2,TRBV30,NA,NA,CAWSVAHGYTF,TGTGCCTGGAGTGTGGCCCATGGCTACACCTTC
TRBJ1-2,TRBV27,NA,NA,CASSPRLRGSYTF,TGTGCCAGCAGTCCGAGGCTCAGGGGTAGCTACACCTTC
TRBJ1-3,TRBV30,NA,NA,CAGQGRISGNTIYF,TGTGCCGGGCAAGGGCGAATCTCTGGAAACACCATATATTTT
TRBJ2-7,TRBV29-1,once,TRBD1,CSVFSQGYEQYF,TGCAGCGTTTTCTCACAGGGGTACGAGCAGTACTTC
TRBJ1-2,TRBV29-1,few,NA,CSVEESQGKDYGYTF,TGCAGCGTTGAAGAGTCCCAGGGGAAAGACTATGGCTACACCTTC
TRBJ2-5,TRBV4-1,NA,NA,CASKERAVQETQYF,TGCGCCAGCAAAGAAAGGGCTGTCCAAGAGACCCAGTACTTC
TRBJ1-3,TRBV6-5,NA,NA,CASSYGQGIPGNTIYF,TGTGCCAGCAGTTATGGGCAGGGGATCCCTGGAAACACCATATATTTT
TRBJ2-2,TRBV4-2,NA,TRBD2,CASSQDTSGVTGELFF,TGTGCCAGCAGCCAAGATACTAGCGGGGTCACCGGGGAGCTGTTTTTT
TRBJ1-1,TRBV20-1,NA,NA,CSAVKGTEAFF,TGCAGTGCTGTCAAAGGCACTGAAGCTTTCTTT
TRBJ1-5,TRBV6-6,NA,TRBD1,CASSSGQGAGNQPQHF,TGTGCCAGCAGTTCGGGACAGGGGGCCGGCAATCAGCCCCAGCATTTT
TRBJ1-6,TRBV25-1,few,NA,CASSLALVGSPLHF,TGTGCCAGCAGTTTGGCCCTGGTCGGTTCACCCCTCCACTTT
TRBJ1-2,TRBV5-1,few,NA,CASSASGGGYTF,TGCGCCAGCAGCGCGTCGGGGGGTGGCTACACCTTC
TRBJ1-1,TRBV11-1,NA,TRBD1,CASSWGTGVNTEAFF,TGTGCCAGCAGCTGGGGGACAGGGGTGAACACTGAAGCTTTCTTT
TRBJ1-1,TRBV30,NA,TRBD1,CAWSLRTGVNTEAFF,TGTGCCTGGAGTCTTCGGACAGGGGTGAACACTGAAGCTTTCTTT
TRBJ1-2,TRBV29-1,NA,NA,CSVETATYGYTF,TGCAGCGTTGAGACAGCCACCTATGGCTACACCTTC
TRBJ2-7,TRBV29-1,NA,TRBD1,CSVLTGRYEQYF,TGCAGCGTACTGACAGGGCGGTACGAGCAGTACTTC
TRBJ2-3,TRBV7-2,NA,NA,CASSPGLATDTQYF,TGTGCCAGCAGCCCTGGCCTAGCCACAGATACGCAGTATTTT
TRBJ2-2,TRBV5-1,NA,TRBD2,CASSPPGLENTGELFF,TGCGCCAGCAGCCCGCCGGGACTAGAGAACACCGGGGAGCTGTTTTTT
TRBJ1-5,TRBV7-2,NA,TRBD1,CASKDRGQDQPQHF,TGTGCCAGCAAGGACAGGGGGCAAGATCAGCCCCAGCATTTT
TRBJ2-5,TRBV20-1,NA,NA,CSATGETQYF,TGCAGTGCTACGGGGGAGACCCAGTACTTC
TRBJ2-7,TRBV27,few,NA,CASSLYGGREGEQYF,TGTGCCAGCAGTTTATATGGGGGGAGAGAAGGCGAGCAGTACTTC
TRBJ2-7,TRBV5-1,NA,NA,CASSLAAQGNEQYF,TGCGCCAGCAGCTTGGCCGCTCAGGGGAACGAGCAGTACTTC